What follows are 32 T cell receptor beta chains derived from one specimen sequenced in a study of blood T cells in healthy people across ages. The use of a sample-barcoded 5' primer and a J-beta primer mix characterized a second PCR of 7 to 11 cycles. TCRdb re-analysed the 5' RACE reads in MiXCR, keeping a single row per CDR3 protein. Here the sample spans 380,000 or so distinct CDR3 sequences, about 49% being singletons. Sequenced sample: blood. The receptors stem from a man between 60 and 70 years old in good health.

This clonotype appeared a single time. V gene TRBV6-5 combines with J gene TRBJ2-7; TRBD1 or TRBD2 may be the D gene (5 bases each). CDR3 length: 13 amino acids. The ends were cut back, 8 bases at V and 1 base at J, with 12 bases in the middle. CDR1 is MNHEY, CDR2 SVGAGI, per germline. This CDR3 is CASSGTPSYEQYF. CDR3 nucleotides: TGTGCCAGCTCCGGGACGCCTTCCTACGAGCAGTACTTC.

The chain uses TRBV4-1 and TRBJ1-2; D is uncertain. This CDR3 is built from 15 residues. Germline-derived CDR1 and CDR2 are MGHRA and YSYEKL. Trimming took 1 base from V and 7 from J, leaving 16 bases between them. CDR3 region: CASSQAFGGVTGYTF. The DNA of the CDR3 is TGCGCCAGCAGCCAAGCTTTTGGCGGGGTAACTGGCTACACCTTC.

The rearrangement links TRBV6-2 or TRBV6-3 to TRBJ1-1; 7 bases fit TRBD1. V gave up 4 bases and J gave up 7 bases; unmatched junction bases: 3. The CDR3 is made up of 12 amino acids. Germline loops: CDR1 MNHEY, CDR2 SVGEGT. The CDR3 sequence: CASSFRGYEAFF. In DNA, the CDR3 is TGTGCCAGCAGTTTCAGGGGGTATGAAGCTTTCTTT.

This clonotype was counted only a few times. The chain couples TRBV6-2 or TRBV6-3 to TRBJ1-2; D possibly corresponds to TRBD1 (6 bases). V gave up 5 bases and J gave up 4 bases, with 17 bases separating them. The CDR3 runs 15 residues. Per germline, CDR1 MNHEY and CDR2 SVGEGT. The DNA for the CDR3 is TGTGCCAGCAGTACCACATCGGGGACACGCTATGGCTACACCTTC. Translating it yields CASSTTSGTRYGYTF.

There are a few counts of this clonotype. One base away lies a much larger clone, so this may be a sequencing read error. The rearrangement uses TRBV4-2 and TRBJ2-4; tentatively, D is TRBD2 (5 bases). The germline V gene encodes CDR1 LGHNA and CDR2 YNFKEQ. The ends were cut back, 0 bases at V and 2 bases at J, with 11 bases in the middle. The CDR3 contains 16 residues. This CDR3 reads CASSQDDRGSKNIQYF. DNA of the CDR3: TGTGCCAGCAGCCAAGATGATCGGGGTTCCAAAAACATTCAGTACTTC.

Only a few counts were recorded for this clonotype. The rearrangement joins TRBV28 to TRBJ2-6; D is unresolved. The V end lost 7 bases, the J end lost 1 base, and 8 bases lay between the germline ends. Per germline, CDR1 MDHEN and CDR2 SYDVKM. CDR3 length: 14 amino acids. CDR3 in DNA: TGTGCCAGCACCCGCCCTTCTGGGGCCAACGTCCTGACTTTC. It codes for CASTRPSGANVLTF.

In this sample, this clonotype turned up many times. The chain joins TRBV4-3 to TRBJ2-1; the D call may be TRBD1 or TRBD2 (5 bases each). Trimming removed 0 bases at V and 3 bases at J, with 9 bases between. The CDR3 has 15 amino acids. CDR1 LGHNA and CDR2 YSLEER come from the germline V gene. CDR3 DNA sequence: TGCGCCAGCAGCCAAGAGTCAGGGAGCTACAATGAGCAGTTCTTC. Protein product: CASSQESGSYNEQFF.

This clonotype was seen only once. J is TRBJ1-1 and V is TRBV7-6, with a tentative D call TRBD1 (5 bases). This CDR3 has 14 amino acids. The germline V and J ends were trimmed by 5 bases and 4 bases, with 14 bases remaining between them. Germline CDR1 reads SGHVS; CDR2 reads FNYEAQ. The CDR3 sequence: CASSPPSQGTEAFF. The CDR3 nucleotides are TGTGCCAGCAGCCCTCCCAGCCAGGGCACTGAAGCTTTCTTT.

CDR3 in amino acids: CASSKRTSEFYEQYF. In DNA form, the CDR3 reads TGTGCCAGCTCGAAGCGGACTAGCGAGTTCTACGAGCAGTACTTC. The chain has TRBV3-1 and TRBJ2-4, with 9 bases fitting TRBD2. Matching the DNA end better, TRBJ2-7 makes the J call doubtful. This CDR3 comprises 15 residues. Germline values: CDR1 LGHDT, CDR2 YNNKEL (reference sequence).

A note on this clonotype: An end of the junction does not agree with germline; a read error may underlie this. The J gene is TRBJ2-1, the V gene TRBV12-5, with D perhaps matching TRBD1 or TRBD2 (6 bases each). The germline V gene has CDR1 LGHNT and CDR2 FRNRAP. This CDR3 comprises 14 residues. The CDR3 here is CASGLGLRGHEQFF. The DNA of the CDR3 is TGTGCCAGTGGTTTAGGTCTCCGGGGGCATGAGCAGTTCTTC.

In nucleotides, the CDR3 is TGTGCCAGCAGCTTAGAGATTGCTGGCGGCGGGAATGCCCCGTACTTC. Translation: CASSLEIAGGGNAPYF. J is TRBJ2-5 and V is TRBV11-2; D is possibly TRBD2 (6 bases). V was clipped by 0 bases and J by 13 bases, with 24 bases between them. The CDR3 length is 16 residues. Germline V gene data show CDR1 as SGHAT and CDR2 as FQNNGV.

Only a few counts were recorded for this clonotype. The rearrangement links TRBV7-2 to TRBJ2-4, with D perhaps TRBD2 (7 bases). Germline-derived CDR1 and CDR2 are SGHTA and FQGNSA. Trimming removed 1 base from V and 13 bases from J, with 26 bases in between. The CDR3 is 17 amino acids. The CDR3 coding sequence is TGTGCCAGCAGCTTAGGGGGGGCGGGAGCCACGGCGACTGAGCAGTACTTC. Translation gives CASSLGGAGATATEQYF.

The V call is TRBV12-3 or TRBV12-4, the J call TRBJ1-5; 8 bases agree with TRBD1. There are 16 residues in the CDR3. After removal of 1 base from V and 3 bases from J, the junction contained 5 bases not matched to a gene. The CDR3 sequence is CASSLGPGGVNQPQHF. In nucleotides, the CDR3 is TGTGCCAGCAGTTTAGGGCCAGGGGGCGTCAATCAGCCCCAGCATTTT.

The rearrangement joins TRBV6-1 to TRBJ2-3; TRBD1 matches 7 bases. In germline, CDR1 is MNHNS, CDR2 SASEGT. J gave up 2 bases and V 6 bases, and 5 bases lay outside the gene matches. The CDR3 is 14 residues long. CDR3 protein: CASRATGDTDTQYF. Written as DNA, the CDR3 is TGTGCCAGCAGAGCTACAGGGGACACAGATACGCAGTATTTT.

This chain links TRBV18 with TRBJ1-2; D is possibly TRBD1 (5 bases). The CDR3 length is 13 residues. V dropped 4 bases and J dropped 6 bases, with 12 bases sitting between them. Germline CDR1 KGHSH, CDR2 LQKENI. The DNA for the CDR3 is TGTGCCAGCTCACGTGCGGGGGTGGATGGCTACACCTTC. It translates to CASSRAGVDGYTF.

Details on this clonotype: A read error may account for a junction end that differs from germline. V and J are TRBV7-7 and TRBJ2-1, with TRBD2 as a possible D gene (6 bases). The germline V gene encodes CDR1 SSHAT and CDR2 FNYEAQ (reference sequence). The CDR3 contains 16 residues. This chain's CDR3 is CASSLAETTPNNEQFF. DNA for the CDR3: TGTGCTAGCAGCTTAGCGGAAACAACCCCCAACAATGAGCAGTTCTTC.

This clonotype occurred a few times. V usage is TRBV28 and J usage is TRBJ2-4; no reliable D call. The germline gives CDR1 MDHEN, CDR2 SYDVKM. This CDR3 contains 15 residues. The V gene lost 7 bases and the J gene lost 0 bases, with 13 bases spanning the gap. The chain's CDR3 is CASTPGGLAKNIQYF. The CDR3 region has the DNA TGTGCCAGCACTCCCGGCGGTTTAGCCAAAAACATTCAGTACTTC. Full variable domain (missing parts from reference TRBV28 and TRBJ2-4): DVKVTQSSRYLVKRTGEKVFLECVQDMDHENMFWYRQDPGLGLRLIYFSYDVKMKEKGDIPEGYSVSREKKERFSLILESASTNQTSMYLCASTPGGLAKNIQYFGAGTRLSVL.

This chain links TRBV6-1 with TRBJ2-5; a weak D match, TRBD1 (6 bases). The J call may be incorrect, as the DNA end agrees better with TRBJ2-7. This CDR3 has 14 residues. CDR1 and CDR2 (germline): MNHNS, SASEGT. The DNA for the CDR3 is TGTGCCAGCACCCCTGTATGGCAGGGGAGCGAGCAGTACTTC. It encodes CASTPVWQGSEQYF.

The chain recombines TRBV3-1 with TRBJ1-6; no clear D. V lost 1 base and J lost 2, with 9 bases in between. This CDR3 has 16 residues. Germline V gives CDR1 LGHDT, CDR2 YNNKEL (reference sequence). Here the CDR3 reads CASSQGWETYNSPLHF. The DNA of the CDR3 is TGTGCCAGCAGCCAAGGGTGGGAAACCTATAATTCACCCCTCCACTTT.

A few counts support this clonotype. V and J are TRBV3-1 and TRBJ2-6; 7 bases agree with TRBD1. V was pared by 6 bases and J by 4 bases, with 9 bases of the junction left unmatched. The CDR3 runs to 16 residues. The V gene's germline CDR1 is LGHDT and CDR2 YNNKEL (reference sequence). The CDR3 loop is CASSQNRGAGANVLTF. CDR3 DNA: TGTGCCAGCAGTCAGAACAGGGGTGCCGGGGCCAACGTCCTGACTTTC.

The chain links TRBV5-1 to TRBJ2-6, with D uncertain. V shed 1 base and J shed 2 bases, with 7 bases lying between them. This CDR3 has 15 amino acids. CDR1 and CDR2 (germline): SGHRS, YFSETQ. Here the CDR3 reads CASSLPATGANVLTF. CDR3 sequence (DNA): TGCGCCAGCAGCTTGCCTGCAACTGGGGCCAACGTCCTGACTTTC.

The chain uses TRBV28 and TRBJ2-7, with D tentatively TRBD2 (6 bases). The CDR3 loop spans 14 amino acids. Trimming shortened V by 6 bases and J by 7 bases, and 19 bases separated the two germline ends. The germline CDR1 and CDR2 sequences are MDHEN and SYDVKM. The CDR3, as DNA: TGTGCCAGCAGCCTCGGGACTCCCGATAGGGAGCAGTACTTC. Translating it yields CASSLGTPDREQYF.

The chain joins TRBV6-5 to TRBJ2-3, with D perhaps TRBD2 (6 bases). CDR3 length equals 13 residues. CDR1 and CDR2 from the germline V gene are MNHEY and SVGAGI. Trimming stripped 5 bases from V and 6 bases from J, with 12 bases between. The CDR3 DNA is TGTGCCAGCAGTGCGGAGGGCCCCGATACGCAGTATTTT. Translated: CASSAEGPDTQYF.

This clonotype was seen only a few times. This chain links TRBV7-8 with TRBJ2-1; tentative D call: TRBD2 (5 bases). Trimming shortened V by 6 bases and J by 3 bases, and 15 bases separated the two germline ends. The CDR3 has 15 residues. Looked up from germline, CDR1 is SGHVS and CDR2 is FQNEAQ. DNA of the CDR3: TGTGCCAGCAGGCAGACCGGAGGACGCTACAATGAGCAGTTCTTC. This translates into CASRQTGGRYNEQFF.

This clonotype was observed a few times. This rearrangement joins TRBV7-2 to TRBJ2-4, with D possibly matching TRBD2 (6 bases). Deletions cut 1 base from V and 1 base from J, with 20 bases between. Germline values: CDR1 SGHTA, CDR2 FQGNSA. The CDR3 sequence is 19 residues long. The CDR3 nucleotides read TGTGCCAGCAGCTTAGGAAGCGCCGGGAGAGGAAGGGCCAAAAACATTCAGTACTTC. It yields the protein CASSLGSAGRGRAKNIQYF.

This clonotype was observed a few times. The chain is built from TRBV18 and TRBJ2-1, with D unclear. Trimming took off 1 base at V and 4 bases at J, with 5 bases between the two ends. Germline V gives CDR1 KGHSH, CDR2 LQKENI. CDR3 length: 13 residues. This CDR3 reads CASSPQSYNEQFF. In nucleotides, the CDR3 is TGTGCCAGCTCACCACAGTCGTACAATGAGCAGTTCTTC.

The rearrangement uses TRBV28 and TRBJ2-3, with a tentative D call TRBD1 (6 bases). Germline V lookup: CDR1 MDHEN, CDR2 SYDVKM. Trimming took 8 bases from V and 2 from J, leaving 11 bases between them. The CDR3 contains 13 residues. CDR3 DNA sequence: TGTGCCAGCCTACAGGGAGCCACAGATACGCAGTATTTT. This translates into CASLQGATDTQYF. Based on the CDR3 plus reference TRBV28 and TRBJ2-3, the full variable domain is DVKVTQSSRYLVKRTGEKVFLECVQDMDHENMFWYRQDPGLGLRLIYFSYDVKMKEKGDIPEGYSVSREKKERFSLILESASTNQTSMYLCASLQGATDTQYFGPGTRLTVL.

This clonotype has just a few counts. This rearrangement joins TRBV25-1 to TRBJ1-3; no reliable D call. There are 14 residues in the CDR3. Trimming shortened V by 6 bases and J by 0 bases, and 9 bases separated the two germline ends. Germline V lookup: CDR1 MGHDK, CDR2 SYGVNS. The CDR3 nucleotides read TGTGCCAGCAGCGAAGAACACTCTGGAAACACCATATATTTT. Translation gives CASSEEHSGNTIYF. Based on the CDR3 plus reference TRBV25-1 and TRBJ1-3, the full variable domain is EADIYQTPRYLVIGTGKKITLECSQTMGHDKMYWYQQDPGMELHLIHYSYGVNSTEKGDLSSESTVSRIRTEHFPLTLESARPSHTSQYLCASSEEHSGNTIYFGEGSWLTVV.

This clonotype has a count of ten or more. The V and J genes are TRBV7-2 and TRBJ2-5; no firm D call. The V end lost 2 bases, the J end lost 5 bases, and 9 bases lay between the germline ends. CDR1 and CDR2 (germline): SGHTA, FQGNSA. This CDR3 comprises 13 residues. This chain's CDR3 is CASSLSHLETQYF. The CDR3 nucleotides read TGTGCCAGCAGCTTATCCCACCTGGAGACCCAGTACTTC.

This rearrangement joins TRBV20-1 to TRBJ1-2; perhaps TRBD1 as D (5 bases). In germline, CDR1 is DFQATT, CDR2 SNEGSKA (reference sequence). CDR3 length: 13 amino acids. V was trimmed by 5 bases and J by 6 bases, leaving 16 bases between them. CDR3 in amino acids: CSAQRGGGDGYTF. The DNA of the CDR3 is TGCAGTGCTCAACGGGGGGGAGGAGATGGCTACACCTTC.

This chain uses TRBV5-1 with TRBJ1-5, with a weak D call TRBD1 (5 bases). The CDR3 consists of 14 residues. The germline V and J ends were trimmed by 5 bases and 5 bases, with 14 bases remaining between them. The germline V gene has CDR1 SGHRS and CDR2 YFSETQ. CDR3 protein: CASSPHPGDQPQHF. Written as DNA, the CDR3 is TGCGCCAGCAGTCCACACCCGGGGGATCAGCCCCAGCATTTT. Filled out from reference TRBV5-1 and TRBJ1-5, the complete variable domain reads KAGVTQTPRYLIKTRGQQVTLSCSPISGHRSVSWYQQTPGQGLQFLFEYFSETQRNKGNFPGRFSGRQFSNSRSEMNVSTLELGDSALYLCASSPHPGDQPQHFGDGTRLSIL.

This clonotype was counted at least ten times. The chain is built from TRBV18 and TRBJ2-4; D possibly corresponds to TRBD2 (6 bases). Trimming cost V 3 bases and J 3 bases, with 15 bases left between them. CDR1 and CDR2 from the germline V gene are KGHSH and LQKENI. There are 16 residues in the CDR3. DNA for the CDR3: TGTGCCAGCTCACCTCGGCAGGGAGGAGGCAAAAACATTCAGTACTTC. This gives the protein CASSPRQGGGKNIQYF.